The present TCR beta chain was sequenced within a study of T cell repertoires in cytomegalovirus infection. Study at large: CMV infection together with matching HLA type was indicated by public TCR beta signatures.

CDR3 length: 14 residues. Looked up from germline, CDR1 is MDHEN and CDR2 is SYDVKM. Trimming shortened V by 2 bases and J by 8 bases, and 14 bases separated the two germline ends. TCRdb reprocessed the reads via MiXCR and lists one record per CDR3 protein. The repertoire holds approximately 120,000 distinct CDR3 sequences, with about 32% as singletons. A word on this clonotype: The target antigen is unknown.

Notes on the study in general: Cumulative public TCR beta family frequency identified carriers of CMV plus the relevant HLA. The response measured ex vivo was dominated by TCR beta clonotypes (HLA-C-restricted and CMV-specific).

The source was CD8+ T cells from cultured PBMCs, collected from culture after CMV antigen stimulation. The V and J genes are TRBV28 and TRBJ2-3; D unresolved. The receptor was derived from a human donor in good health (CMV status not recorded). Some clones in this sample may be carry-over from other donors' samples. The CDR3 protein is CASSLKWPEFTQYF. The CDR3 coding sequence is TGTGCCAGCAGTTTAAAGTGGCCTGAGTTTACGCAGTATTTT. The entire variable domain, with the rest obtained from reference TRBV28 and TRBJ2-3, is as follows: DVKVTQSSRYLVKRTGEKVFLECVQDMDHENMFWYRQDPGLGLRLIYFSYDVKMKEKGDIPEGYSVSREKKERFSLILESASTNQTSMYLCASSLKWPEFTQYFGPGTRLTVL.